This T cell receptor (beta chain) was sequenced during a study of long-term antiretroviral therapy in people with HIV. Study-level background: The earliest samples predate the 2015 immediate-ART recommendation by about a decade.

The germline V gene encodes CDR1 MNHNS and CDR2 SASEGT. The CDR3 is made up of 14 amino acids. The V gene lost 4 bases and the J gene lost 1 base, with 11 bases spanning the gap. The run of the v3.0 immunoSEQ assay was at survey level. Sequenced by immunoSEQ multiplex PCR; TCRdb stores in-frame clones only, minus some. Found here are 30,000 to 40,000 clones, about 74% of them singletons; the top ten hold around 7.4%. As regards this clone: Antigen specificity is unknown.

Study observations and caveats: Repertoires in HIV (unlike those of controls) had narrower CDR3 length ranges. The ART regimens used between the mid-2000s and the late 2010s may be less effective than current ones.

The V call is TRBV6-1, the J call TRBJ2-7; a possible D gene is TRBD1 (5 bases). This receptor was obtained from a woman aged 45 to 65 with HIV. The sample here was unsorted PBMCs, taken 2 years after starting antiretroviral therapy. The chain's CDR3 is CASSGRQSSYEQYV. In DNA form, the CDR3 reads TGTGCCAGCAGTGGCCGACAGAGTTCCTACGAGCAGTACGTC.